This entry lists 5 T cell receptor beta chains sequenced from one sample in a study of T-cell reconstitution after alpha-beta-depleted transplantation in children. For TCRbeta, the library was prepared with unique molecular identifiers. TCRdb called the PCR reads again in MiXCR, with one record for every CDR3 protein. The data show about a million distinct CDR3 sequences, with 25% to 35% seen just once and about 28% held by the top ten. Sequencing was performed on PBMCs, mostly from graft donor cells, taken 360 days after TCRalphabeta/CD19-depleted stem cell transplant. Source of these receptors: a boy under two years old who had a stem cell transplant for SCID, so the T cells may come from the graft donor.

This clonotype was detected only a few times. The CDR3: CASSLGLAVTYEQYF. CDR3 DNA: TGCGCCAGCAGCTTGGGACTAGCGGTTACCTACGAGCAGTACTTC. The chain combines TRBV5-1 with TRBJ2-7, with 9 nucleotides matching TRBD2. Per germline, CDR1 SGHRS and CDR2 YFSETQ. The CDR3 is made up of 15 amino acids. After removal of 0 bases from V and 2 bases from J, the junction contained 3 bases not matched to a gene.

This rearrangement joins TRBV10-2 to TRBJ2-5; 8 nucleotides line up with TRBD1. The CDR3 contains 15 residues. V shed 6 bases and J 0 bases; nucleotides not matched to a gene: 6. The germline V gene has CDR1 WSHSY and CDR2 SAAADI. This chain's CDR3 is CASRGTGPYQETQYF. CDR3 bases: TGCGCCAGCAGGGGGACAGGCCCGTACCAAGAGACCCAGTACTTC.

This clonotype occurred a few times. The junction does not match germline at one end; this may be a read error. The chain couples TRBV11-2 to TRBJ1-5; the D is unclear. The CDR3 totals 16 residues. The V gene's germline CDR1 is SGHAT and CDR2 FQNNGV. The CDR3, as DNA: TGTGCCAGCAGGTTAGAAGCCGATTTTAGCAATCAGCCCCAGCATTTT. Amino acids: CASRLEADFSNQPQHF.

This clonotype came up a few times. The chain combines TRBV20-1 with TRBJ2-2; D is perhaps TRBD2 (7 bases). The CDR3 covers 14 residues. Trimming stripped 2 bases from V and 5 bases from J, with 12 bases between. Germline lookup yields CDR1 DFQATT and CDR2 SNEGSKA (reference sequence). The CDR3 DNA reads as TGCAGTGCTAGAAGGGGGGGGCATACCGGGGAGCTGTTTTTT. This translates into CSARRGGHTGELFF.

Only a few counts were recorded for this clonotype. The V gene is TRBV10-2, the J gene TRBJ1-1, with D possibly TRBD1 on 6 matching bases. CDR1 and CDR2 from the germline V gene are WSHSY and SAAADI. The CDR3 is made up of 12 amino acids. V was clipped by 6 bases and J by 5 bases, with 10 bases between them. CDR3 region: CASSNRATEAFF. In DNA, the CDR3 is TGCGCCAGCAGCAACAGGGCGACTGAAGCTTTCTTT.